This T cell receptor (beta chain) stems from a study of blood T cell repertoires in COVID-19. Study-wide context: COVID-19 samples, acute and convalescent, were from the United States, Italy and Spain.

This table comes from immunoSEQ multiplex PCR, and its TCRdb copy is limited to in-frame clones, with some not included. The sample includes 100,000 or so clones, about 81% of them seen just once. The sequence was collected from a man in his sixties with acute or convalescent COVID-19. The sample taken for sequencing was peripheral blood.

CDR3 sequence (DNA): TGTGCCAGCAGTTATAATAGTGAGGGCTCTGACACTGAAGCTTTCTTT. The encoded protein is CASSYNSEGSDTEAFF. This rearrangement joins TRBV6-5 to TRBJ1-1; no reliable D call. Germline CDR1 reads MNHEY; CDR2 reads SVGAGI. There are 16 residues in the CDR3. V lost 3 bases, J lost 3 bases, and 17 bases lay in between.